Shown below are 9 T cell receptor beta chains from a single sample sequenced in a study of CD8 T cells in ankylosing spondylitis. Study-level findings and limits: Eight highly homologous variants made up a TCR beta motif, and this motif appeared characteristic of ankylosing spondylitis blood.

No cognate antigen is known for these TCRs. TCRdb processed the 5' RACE reads anew with MiXCR; each CDR3 protein has one entry. The sample has about 700,000 distinct CDR3 sequences; around a fifth are singletons. The sequenced sample consisted of blood, either unsorted or a sorted T cell fraction (not recorded which). These receptors all come from a male donor with ankylosing spondylitis.

This clonotype turned up a few times. The DNA of the CDR3 is TGTGCCAGCGTTAACGAACTAGCGGCTAGCACAGATACGCAGTATTTT. This translates into CASVNELAASTDTQYF. This chain connects TRBV11-1 to TRBJ2-3; the match to TRBD2 covers 8 bases. The length of the CDR3 is 16 residues. Germline assignment: CDR1 SGHAT and CDR2 FQDESV (reference sequence). The ends lost 8 bases at V and 0 bases at J; junction bases unmatched: 10.

This clonotype was counted at least ten times. The chain couples TRBV12-3 or TRBV12-4 to TRBJ1-1; D might be TRBD1 (5 bases). The ends were cut back, 3 bases at V and 8 bases at J, with 7 bases in the middle. The CDR3 runs to 11 residues. The CDR3 sequence is CASSFRDEAFF. In nucleotides, the CDR3 is TGTGCCAGCAGTTTTCGGGACGAAGCTTTCTTT.

This chain connects TRBV5-1 to TRBJ1-1; D is uncertain. This CDR3 has 14 amino acids. The V gene's germline CDR1 is SGHRS and CDR2 YFSETQ. Trimming removed 2 bases at V and 1 base at J, with 9 bases between. The CDR3, as DNA: TGCGCCAGCAGCTTAAGAGAGCCGAACACTGAAGCTTTCTTT. Amino acid sequence: CASSLREPNTEAFF.

This clonotype showed up many times. The rearrangement links TRBV10-3 to TRBJ2-6; possible D gene TRBD2, 6 bases. The V gene's germline CDR1 is ENHRY and CDR2 SYGVKD. V gave up 8 bases and J gave up 1 base, with 15 bases separating them. The CDR3 extends over 16 amino acids. CDR3 bases: TGTGCCATCCCCCGGGACTCTAAGTCTGGGGCCAACGTCCTGACTTTC. As protein: CAIPRDSKSGANVLTF.

This chain joins TRBV5-1 and TRBJ1-4; D uncertain. V shed 3 bases and J shed 2 bases, with 14 bases lying between them. This CDR3 comprises 16 residues. Germline lookup yields CDR1 SGHRS and CDR2 YFSETQ. The CDR3 loop reads CASSYDTGSTNEKLFF. The CDR3, as DNA: TGCGCCAGCAGCTACGATACCGGGTCCACTAATGAAAAACTGTTTTTT.

This clonotype was recorded a few times. The chain links TRBV4-1 to TRBJ1-4; D remains ambiguous. The CDR3 is made up of 16 amino acids. Germline values: CDR1 MGHRA, CDR2 YSYEKL. Trimming stripped 1 base from V and 8 bases from J, with 17 bases between. CDR3: CASSQGYKATREKLFF. The CDR3 region has the DNA TGCGCCAGCAGCCAAGGGTACAAGGCTACCAGGGAAAAACTGTTTTTT.

V is TRBV3-1 and J is TRBJ2-2, with TRBD1 matching 9 bases. V lost 3 bases, J lost 1 base, and 9 bases stayed unmatched. Germline V CDR1 and CDR2: LGHDT, YNNKEL (reference sequence). This CDR3 has 18 residues. The CDR3 DNA reads as TGTGCCAGCAGCCACCCCGAACCGGGACAGGGGAACACCGGGGAGCTGTTTTTT. Translation: CASSHPEPGQGNTGELFF.

This clonotype has only a few counts. The genes are TRBV7-9 and TRBJ1-1; D is uncertain. V was trimmed by 5 bases and J by 1 base, leaving 11 bases between them. The V gene's germline CDR1 is SEHNR and CDR2 FQNEAQ (reference sequence). The CDR3 covers 14 residues. The CDR3 bases are TGTGCCAGCAGCAACCTTATGCAGAACACTGAAGCTTTCTTT. Encoded protein: CASSNLMQNTEAFF.

The chain couples TRBV12-3 or TRBV12-4 to TRBJ2-7, with D perhaps matching TRBD2 (5 bases). CDR3 length: 14 residues. V was cut by 4 bases and J by 7 bases, with 17 bases left in between. The CDR3 spells CASSSPGRSGEQYF. CDR3 in DNA: TGTGCCAGCAGTTCCCCGGGAAGATCGGGGGAGCAGTACTTC.